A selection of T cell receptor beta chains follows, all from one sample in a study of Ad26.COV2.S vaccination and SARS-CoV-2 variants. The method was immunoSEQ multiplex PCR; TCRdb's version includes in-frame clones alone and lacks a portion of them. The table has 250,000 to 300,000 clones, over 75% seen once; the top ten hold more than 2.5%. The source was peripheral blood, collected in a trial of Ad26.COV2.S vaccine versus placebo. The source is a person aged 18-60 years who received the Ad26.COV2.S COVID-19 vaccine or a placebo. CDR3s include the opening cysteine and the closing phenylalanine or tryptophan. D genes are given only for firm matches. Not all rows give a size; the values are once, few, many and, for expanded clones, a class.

CDR3aa: CASSLSTGPTEAFF; CDR3nt: TGTGCCAGCAGTTTAAGTACAGGGCCCACTGAAGCTTTCTTT; abundance: .; j_gene: TRBJ1-1; d_gene: .; v_gene: TRBV27
CDR3aa: CASSYSRNTEAFF; CDR3nt: TGTGCCAGCAGTTACTCGAGGAACACTGAAGCTTTCTTT; abundance: .; j_gene: TRBJ1-1; d_gene: .; v_gene: TRBV6-5
CDR3aa: CASSEDRLAGQETQYF; CDR3nt: TGTGCCAGCAGTGAAGATCGACTAGCGGGTCAAGAGACCCAGTACTTC; abundance: .; j_gene: TRBJ2-5; d_gene: TRBD2; v_gene: TRBV6-1
CDR3aa: CASSYRRDRGGGYTF; CDR3nt: TGTGCCAGCAGTTACCGCCGGGACAGGGGAGGCGGCTACACCTTC; abundance: .; j_gene: TRBJ1-2; d_gene: TRBD1; v_gene: TRBV6-5
CDR3aa: CASRLAGADTQYF; CDR3nt: TGTGCCAGCAGGTTAGCGGGAGCAGATACGCAGTATTTT; abundance: .; j_gene: TRBJ2-3; d_gene: TRBD2; v_gene: TRBV25-1
CDR3aa: CASSMDSTNYGYTF; CDR3nt: TGTGCCAGCAGCATGGACAGTACTAACTATGGCTACACCTTC; abundance: few; j_gene: TRBJ1-2; d_gene: .; v_gene: TRBV7-2
CDR3aa: CASSLSLLADRKNEQFF; CDR3nt: TGCGCCAGCAGCCTTTCCTTACTAGCGGATAGAAAGAATGAGCAGTTCTTC; abundance: .; j_gene: TRBJ2-1; d_gene: TRBD2; v_gene: TRBV4-3
CDR3aa: CASSLGDKPGELFF; CDR3nt: TGCGCCAGCAGCTTGGGGGACAAGCCCGGGGAGCTGTTTTTT; abundance: .; j_gene: TRBJ2-2; d_gene: .; v_gene: TRBV5-1
CDR3aa: CASSLEGTGYTF; CDR3nt: TGTGCCAGCAGCTTAGAGGGGACAGGCTACACCTTC; abundance: .; j_gene: TRBJ1-2; d_gene: .; v_gene: TRBV11-2
CDR3aa: CASSWGQGYGQPQHF; CDR3nt: TGTGCCAGCAGCTGGGGACAGGGGTATGGGCAGCCCCAGCATTTT; abundance: .; j_gene: TRBJ1-5; d_gene: TRBD1; v_gene: TRBV7-2
CDR3aa: CASSGVRGVEAFF; CDR3nt: TGTGCCAGCAGTGGGGTTAGGGGGGTTGAAGCTTTCTTT; abundance: .; j_gene: TRBJ1-1; d_gene: .; v_gene: TRBV2
CDR3aa: CASSLPSGGSGEAFF; CDR3nt: TGTGCCAGCAGTTTACCCTCGGGGGGCTCGGGTGAAGCTTTCTTT; abundance: few; j_gene: TRBJ1-1; d_gene: .; v_gene: TRBV28
CDR3aa: CASSFIGAGEAFF; CDR3nt: TGTGCCAGTAGCTTCATCGGGGCAGGTGAGGCTTTCTTT; abundance: .; j_gene: TRBJ1-1; d_gene: .; v_gene: TRBV19
CDR3aa: CASSLVGGVNSPLHF; CDR3nt: TGTGCCAGCAGCTTAGTGGGGGGCGTTAATTCACCCCTCCACTTT; abundance: .; j_gene: TRBJ1-6; d_gene: .; v_gene: TRBV7-2
CDR3aa: CASSAPNYGYTF; CDR3nt: TGTGCCAGCAGCGCCCCCAACTATGGCTACACCTTC; abundance: .; j_gene: TRBJ1-2; d_gene: .; v_gene: TRBV5-4
CDR3aa: CASSLDSGGQFF; CDR3nt: TGTGCCAGCAGCCTGGACTCCGGCGGGCAGTTCTTC; abundance: .; j_gene: TRBJ2-1; d_gene: .; v_gene: TRBV12-3/TRBV12-4
CDR3aa: CASSFIAGGGFQETQYF; CDR3nt: TGTGCCAGCAGCTTTATAGCGGGAGGGGGATTCCAAGAGACCCAGTACTTC; abundance: many; j_gene: TRBJ2-5; d_gene: TRBD2; v_gene: TRBV5-6
CDR3aa: CASSLTGFNSPLHF; CDR3nt: TGTGCCAGCAGCTTGACAGGGTTCAATTCACCCCTCCACTTT; abundance: .; j_gene: TRBJ1-6; d_gene: TRBD1; v_gene: TRBV13
CDR3aa: CASSEGSDRAYEQYF; CDR3nt: TGTGCCAGCAGTGAAGGTTCGGACAGGGCCTACGAGCAGTACTTC; abundance: .; j_gene: TRBJ2-7; d_gene: TRBD1; v_gene: TRBV2
CDR3aa: CASSQEAGLQGRPGGEQYF; CDR3nt: TGCGCCAGCAGCCAAGAAGCAGGTTTACAGGGACGGCCCGGTGGTGAGCAGTACTTC; abundance: .; j_gene: TRBJ2-7; d_gene: .; v_gene: TRBV4-3
CDR3aa: CASSEVGTDEQFF; CDR3nt: TGTGCCAGCAGTGAAGTGGGGACGGACGAGCAGTTCTTC; abundance: few; j_gene: TRBJ2-1; d_gene: .; v_gene: TRBV6-1
CDR3aa: CASSERTRPEAFF; CDR3nt: TGTGCCAGCAGTGAAAGGACACGACCTGAAGCTTTCTTT; abundance: once; j_gene: TRBJ1-1; d_gene: .; v_gene: TRBV25-1
CDR3aa: CAWRVKGVVNQPQHF; CDR3nt: TGTGCCTGGAGAGTGAAGGGGGTTGTCAATCAGCCCCAGCATTTT; abundance: .; j_gene: TRBJ1-5; d_gene: .; v_gene: TRBV30
CDR3aa: CASSYSTMFDFEGYTF; CDR3nt: TGTGCCAGCAGTTACTCTACCATGTTTGATTTTGAAGGCTACACCTTC; abundance: .; j_gene: TRBJ1-2; d_gene: .; v_gene: TRBV6-5
CDR3aa: CASIGSLKNTEAFF; CDR3nt: TGTGCCAGTATCGGTTCACTCAAGAACACTGAAGCTTTCTTT; abundance: .; j_gene: TRBJ1-1; d_gene: .; v_gene: TRBV19
CDR3aa: CASSPGQPADEQYF; CDR3nt: TGCGCCAGCAGCCCAGGACAGCCGGCGGACGAGCAGTACTTC; abundance: .; j_gene: TRBJ2-7; d_gene: .; v_gene: TRBV5-1
CDR3aa: CASSQAVGVGTEAFF; CDR3nt: TGTGCCAGCAGCCAAGCTGTGGGGGTCGGCACTGAAGCTTTCTTT; abundance: .; j_gene: TRBJ1-1; d_gene: .; v_gene: TRBV4-2
CDR3aa: CASTLGTPNEQFF; CDR3nt: TGTGCCAGCACTTTGGGGACTCCCAATGAGCAGTTCTTC; abundance: once; j_gene: TRBJ2-1; d_gene: .; v_gene: TRBV12-3/TRBV12-4
CDR3aa: CASGLNYGYTF; CDR3nt: TGTGCCAGCGGCCTCAACTATGGCTACACCTTC; abundance: .; j_gene: TRBJ1-2; d_gene: .; v_gene: TRBV11-2
CDR3aa: CASSPGTLKSTEAFF; CDR3nt: TGTGCCAGCAGTCCCGGGACTTTAAAGAGCACTGAAGCTTTCTTT; abundance: .; j_gene: TRBJ1-1; d_gene: .; v_gene: TRBV6-5
CDR3aa: CASSLAAGGGFINEQFF; CDR3nt: TGTGCCAGCAGCTTAGCAGCGGGGGGCGGGTTTATCAATGAGCAGTTCTTC; abundance: .; j_gene: TRBJ2-1; d_gene: TRBD2; v_gene: TRBV7-9
CDR3aa: CASSFAGTSGNTGELFF; CDR3nt: TGTGCCAGCAGCTTCGCCGGGACTAGCGGGAACACCGGGGAGCTGTTTTTT; abundance: .; j_gene: TRBJ2-2; d_gene: TRBD2; v_gene: TRBV5-4
CDR3aa: CASSSGLAGSDTQYF; CDR3nt: TGCGCCAGCAGCTCCGGACTAGCGGGGTCAGATACGCAGTATTTT; abundance: .; j_gene: TRBJ2-3; d_gene: TRBD2; v_gene: TRBV5-1
CDR3aa: CASSGNRGGDEQYF; CDR3nt: TGTGCCAGCAGTGGAAACAGGGGAGGCGACGAGCAGTACTTC; abundance: .; j_gene: TRBJ2-7; d_gene: .; v_gene: TRBV6-4
CDR3aa: CAISVWRGGPDEQFF; CDR3nt: TGTGCCATCAGTGTCTGGCGGGGGGGCCCGGATGAGCAGTTCTTC; abundance: .; j_gene: TRBJ2-1; d_gene: TRBD2; v_gene: TRBV10-3